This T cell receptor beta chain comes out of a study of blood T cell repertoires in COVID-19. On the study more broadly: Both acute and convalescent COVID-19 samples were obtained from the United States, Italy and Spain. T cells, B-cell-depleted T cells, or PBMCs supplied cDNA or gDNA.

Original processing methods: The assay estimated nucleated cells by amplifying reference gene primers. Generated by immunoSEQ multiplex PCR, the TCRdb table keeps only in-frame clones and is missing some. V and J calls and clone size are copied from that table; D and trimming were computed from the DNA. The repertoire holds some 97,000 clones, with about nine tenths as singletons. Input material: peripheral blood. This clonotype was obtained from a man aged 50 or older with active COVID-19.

The CDR3: CASRSLGGERETQYF. Written as DNA, the CDR3 is TGTGCCAGCAGAAGCTTAGGGGGGGAGAGGGAGACCCAGTACTTC. The gene calls are TRBV11-2 and TRBJ2-5, with TRBD2 as a possible D gene (7 bases). The ends were cut back, 6 bases at V and 5 bases at J, with 19 bases in the middle. The CDR3 totals 15 residues. Germline V lookup: CDR1 SGHAT, CDR2 FQNNGV.